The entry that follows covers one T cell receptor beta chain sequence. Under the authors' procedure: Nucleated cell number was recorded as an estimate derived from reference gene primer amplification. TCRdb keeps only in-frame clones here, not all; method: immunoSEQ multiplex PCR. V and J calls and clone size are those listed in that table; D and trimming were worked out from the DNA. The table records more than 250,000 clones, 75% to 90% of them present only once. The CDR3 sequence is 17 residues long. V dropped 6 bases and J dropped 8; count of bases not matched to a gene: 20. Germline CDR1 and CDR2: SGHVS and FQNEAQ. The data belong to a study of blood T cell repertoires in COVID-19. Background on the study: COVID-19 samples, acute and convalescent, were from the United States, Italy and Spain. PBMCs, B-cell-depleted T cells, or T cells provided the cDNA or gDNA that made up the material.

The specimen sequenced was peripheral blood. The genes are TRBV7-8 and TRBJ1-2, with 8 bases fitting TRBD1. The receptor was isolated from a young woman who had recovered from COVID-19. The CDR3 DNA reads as TGTGCCAGCAGGGGAAGACAGGGGCCATTCGCGGAGGGAGGCTACACCTTC. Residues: CASRGRQGPFAEGGYTF.